This T cell receptor beta chain was retrieved from a study of shared clonotypes between healthy human individuals. About the study: The plates for each donor numbered three CD4 naive, three CD4 memory, two CD8 naive and one CD8 memory.

Researchers ran the assay at a deep level. The repertoire was sequenced with immunoSEQ multiplex PCR; TCRdb's copy has only in-frame clones and lacks some. The sample contains 2 million to 2.5 million clones, 85% to 95% of which appear only once. Naive CD8 cells lacked CD45RO, underwent positive selection for CCR7 and left out terminally differentiated effector memory CD45RA+ cells. The germline CDR1 and CDR2 sequences are MNHNY and SVGAGI (reference sequence). V was shortened by 6 bases and J by 9 bases, with 15 bases between the two germline ends. The CDR3 spans 13 residues. The sample consisted of naive CD8+ T cells sorted from blood. The V and J genes are TRBV6-6 and TRBJ2-1; the D gene is possibly TRBD2 (6 bases). This clonotype was sampled from a young man in good health. The DNA for the CDR3 is TGTGCCAGCAGCCTCGGACCCGGGGGTGAGCAGTTCTTC. Protein: CASSLGPGGEQFF.